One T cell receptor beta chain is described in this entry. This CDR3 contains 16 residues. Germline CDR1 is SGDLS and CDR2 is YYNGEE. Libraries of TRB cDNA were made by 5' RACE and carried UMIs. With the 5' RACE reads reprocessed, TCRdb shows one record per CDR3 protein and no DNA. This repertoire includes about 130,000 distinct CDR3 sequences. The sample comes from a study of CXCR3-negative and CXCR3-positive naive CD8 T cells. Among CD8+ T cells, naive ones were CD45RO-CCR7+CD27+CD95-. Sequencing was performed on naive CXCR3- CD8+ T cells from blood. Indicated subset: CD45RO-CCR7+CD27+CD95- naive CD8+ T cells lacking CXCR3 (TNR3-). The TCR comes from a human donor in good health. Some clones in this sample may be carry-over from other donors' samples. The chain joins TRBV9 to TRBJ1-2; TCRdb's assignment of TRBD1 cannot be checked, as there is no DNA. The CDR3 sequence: CASSAVGRDPYYGYTF.